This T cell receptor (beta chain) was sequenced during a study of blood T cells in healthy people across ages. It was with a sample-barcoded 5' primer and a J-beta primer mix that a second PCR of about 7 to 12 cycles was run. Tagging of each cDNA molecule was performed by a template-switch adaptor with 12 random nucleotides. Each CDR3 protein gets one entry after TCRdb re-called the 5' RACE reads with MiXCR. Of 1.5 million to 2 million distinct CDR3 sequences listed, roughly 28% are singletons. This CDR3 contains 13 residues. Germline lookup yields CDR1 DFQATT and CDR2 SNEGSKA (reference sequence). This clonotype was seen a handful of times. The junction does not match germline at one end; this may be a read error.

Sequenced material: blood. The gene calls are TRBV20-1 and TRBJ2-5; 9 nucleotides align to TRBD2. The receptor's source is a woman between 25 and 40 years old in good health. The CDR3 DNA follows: TGCAATGCTAGCGGGAACGGGGAGGAGACCCAGTACTTC. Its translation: CNASGNGEETQYF.